Each of the 2 T cell receptor beta chains below was sequenced from the same sample in a study of blood T cells in healthy people across ages. Combining a sample-barcoded 5' primer with a J-beta primer mix, a second PCR ran for roughly 6 to 12 cycles. From the 5' RACE reads, TCRdb called clonotypes with MiXCR, one entry per CDR3 protein. The sample lists about 680,000 distinct CDR3 sequences; roughly 49% were seen once. Sequenced: blood. The receptors come from a woman aged 60-75 years in good health.

This clonotype occurred a few times. The V and J genes are TRBV28 and TRBJ2-7; the match to TRBD2 covers 11 bases. The length of the CDR3 is 17 residues. Germline V CDR1 and CDR2: MDHEN, SYDVKM. The junction had 8 bases not matched to a gene; V was cut back by 4 bases and J by 0 bases. The CDR3 bases are TGTGCCAGCAGTTATAGGGGGGGACTAGCGGTCTCCTACGAGCAGTACTTC. It encodes CASSYRGGLAVSYEQYF.

The chain joins TRBV29-1 to TRBJ2-4; a weak D match, TRBD1 (6 bases). The germline gives CDR1 SQVTM, CDR2 ANQGSEA. V was clipped by 3 bases and J by 8 bases, with 11 bases between them. The CDR3 extends over 12 amino acids. The CDR3 region is CSVDQGTDIQYF. The CDR3 DNA follows: TGCAGCGTTGATCAGGGGACGGACATTCAGTACTTC.